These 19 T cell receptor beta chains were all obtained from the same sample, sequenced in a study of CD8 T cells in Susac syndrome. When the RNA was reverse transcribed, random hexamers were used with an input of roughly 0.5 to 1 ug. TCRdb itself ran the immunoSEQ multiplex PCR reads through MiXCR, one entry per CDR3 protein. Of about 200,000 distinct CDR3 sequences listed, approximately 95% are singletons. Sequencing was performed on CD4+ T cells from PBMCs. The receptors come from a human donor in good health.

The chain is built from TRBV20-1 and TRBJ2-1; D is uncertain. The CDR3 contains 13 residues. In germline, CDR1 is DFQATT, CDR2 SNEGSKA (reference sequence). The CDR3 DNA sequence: TGCAGCGCTCTAAGATCCTCCGCCAATGAGCAGTTCTTC. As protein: CSALRSSANEQFF.

The CDR3 sequence is CASSPTGTSYEQYV. The CDR3 DNA reads TGTGCCAGCAGCCCTACCGGGACTTCCTACGAGCAGTACGTC. The chain has TRBV3-1 and TRBJ2-7, with a tentative D call TRBD2 (6 bases). Germline V gene lookup returns CDR1 LGHDT and CDR2 YNNKEL (reference sequence). V shed 4 bases and J shed 1 base, with 11 bases lying between them. The CDR3 extends over 14 amino acids.

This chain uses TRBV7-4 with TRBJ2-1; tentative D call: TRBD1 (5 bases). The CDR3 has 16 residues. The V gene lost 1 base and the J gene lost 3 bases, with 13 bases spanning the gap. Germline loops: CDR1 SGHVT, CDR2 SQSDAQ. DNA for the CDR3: TGTGCCAGCAGCTTAGATAGGTGGGGCTTCTACAATGAGCAGTTCTTC. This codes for CASSLDRWGFYNEQFF. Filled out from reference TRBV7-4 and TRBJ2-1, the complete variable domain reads GAGVSQSPRYKVAKRGRDVALRCDSISGHVTLYWYRQTLGQGSEVLTYSQSDAQRDKSGRPSGRFSAERPERSVSTLKIQRTEQGDSAVYLCASSLDRWGFYNEQFFGPGTRLTVL.

The CDR3 reads CASSTWFRGSQFF. In DNA, the CDR3 is TGTGCCAGCAGCACCTGGTTTCGGGGGTCGCAGTTCTTC. This chain links TRBV6-5 with TRBJ2-1; possible D gene TRBD2, 6 bases. Germline CDR1 is MNHEY and CDR2 is SVGAGI. The CDR3 runs to 13 residues. Trimming removed 6 bases at V and 12 bases at J, with 18 bases between.

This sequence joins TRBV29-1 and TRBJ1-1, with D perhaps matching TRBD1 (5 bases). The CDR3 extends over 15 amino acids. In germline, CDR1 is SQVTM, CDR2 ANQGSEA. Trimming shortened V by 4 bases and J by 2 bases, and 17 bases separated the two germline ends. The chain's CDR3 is CSVVRGYLLNTEAFF. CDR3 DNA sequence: TGCAGCGTTGTGAGGGGCTATCTACTCAACACTGAAGCTTTCTTT. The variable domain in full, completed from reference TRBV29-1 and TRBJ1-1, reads SAVISQKPSRDICQRGTSLTIQCQVDSQVTMMFWYRQQPGQSLTLIATANQGSEATYESGFVIDKFPISRPNLTFSTLTVSNMSPEDSSIYLCSVVRGYLLNTEAFFGQGTRLTVV.

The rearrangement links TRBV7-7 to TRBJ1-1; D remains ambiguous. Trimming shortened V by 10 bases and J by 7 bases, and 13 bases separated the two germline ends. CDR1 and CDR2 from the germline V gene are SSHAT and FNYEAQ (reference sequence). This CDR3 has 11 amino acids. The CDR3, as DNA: TGTGCCATCAAGGCCCCGTTTGAAGCTTTCTTT. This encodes CAIKAPFEAFF.

The CDR3 sequence: CSVETGINQPQHF. CDR3 in DNA: TGCAGCGTCGAAACAGGGATTAATCAGCCCCAGCATTTT. V and J are TRBV29-1 and TRBJ1-5; D is perhaps TRBD1 (6 bases). In germline, CDR1 is SQVTM, CDR2 ANQGSEA. Trimming took 6 bases from V and 4 from J, leaving 13 bases between them. The CDR3 spans 13 residues.

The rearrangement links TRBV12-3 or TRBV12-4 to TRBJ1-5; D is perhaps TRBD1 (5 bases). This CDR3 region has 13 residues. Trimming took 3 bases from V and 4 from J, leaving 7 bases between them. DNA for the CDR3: TGTGCCAGCAGTTTCAGGGAAAATCAGCCCCAGCATTTT. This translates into CASSFRENQPQHF.

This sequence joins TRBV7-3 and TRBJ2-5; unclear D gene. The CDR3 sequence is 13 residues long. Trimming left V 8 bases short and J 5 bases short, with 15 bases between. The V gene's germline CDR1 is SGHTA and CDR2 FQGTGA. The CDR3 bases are TGTGCCAGCCAGATAAAGGGCCAGGAGACCCAGTACTTC. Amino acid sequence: CASQIKGQETQYF. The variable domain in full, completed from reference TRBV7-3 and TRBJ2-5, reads GAGVSQTPSNKVTEKGKYVELRCDPISGHTALYWYRQSLGQGPEFLIYFQGTGAADDSGLPNDRFFAVRPEGSVSTLKIQRTERGDSAVYLCASQIKGQETQYFGPGTRLLVL.

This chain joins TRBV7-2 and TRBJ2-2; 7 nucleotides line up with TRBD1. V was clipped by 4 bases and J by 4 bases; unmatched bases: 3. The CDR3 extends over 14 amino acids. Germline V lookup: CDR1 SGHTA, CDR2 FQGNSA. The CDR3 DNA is TGTGCCAGCAGCTCGGGGACAGTCACCGGGGAGCTGTTTTTT. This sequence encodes CASSSGTVTGELFF.

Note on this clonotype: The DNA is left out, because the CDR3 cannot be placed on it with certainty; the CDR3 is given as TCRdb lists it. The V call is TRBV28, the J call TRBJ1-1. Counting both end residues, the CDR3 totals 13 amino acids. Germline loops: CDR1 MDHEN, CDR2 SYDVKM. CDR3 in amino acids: CASSSSTNTEAFF.

The CDR3 here is CSVAPQEGETQYF. CDR3 sequence (DNA): TGCAGCGTTGCCCCCCAGGAGGGAGAGACCCAGTACTTC. The chain links TRBV29-1 to TRBJ2-5, with D tentatively TRBD2 (6 bases). The V end was cut by 4 bases, the J end by 4 bases, with 13 bases between. CDR1 SQVTM and CDR2 ANQGSEA come from the germline V gene. This CDR3 has 13 amino acids.

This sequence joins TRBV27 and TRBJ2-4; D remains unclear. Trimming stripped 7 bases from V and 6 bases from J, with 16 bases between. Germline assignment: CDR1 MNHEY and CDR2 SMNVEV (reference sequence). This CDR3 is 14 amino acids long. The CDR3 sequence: CASTSPERLNIQYF. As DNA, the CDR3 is TGTGCCAGCACCTCACCGGAACGTCTAAACATTCAGTACTTC.

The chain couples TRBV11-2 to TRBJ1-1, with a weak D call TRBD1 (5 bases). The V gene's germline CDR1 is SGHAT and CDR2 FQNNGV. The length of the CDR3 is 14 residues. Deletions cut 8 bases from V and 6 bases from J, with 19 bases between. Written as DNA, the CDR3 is TGTGCCAGCGGAAAGGGGTGGGTCCGCCCTGAAGCTTTCTTT. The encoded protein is CASGKGWVRPEAFF.

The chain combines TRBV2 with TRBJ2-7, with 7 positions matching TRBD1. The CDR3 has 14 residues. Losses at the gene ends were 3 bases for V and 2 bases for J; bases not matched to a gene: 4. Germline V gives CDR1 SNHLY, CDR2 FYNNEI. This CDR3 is CASSDRQGTYEQYF. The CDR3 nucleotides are TGTGCCAGCAGTGATCGACAGGGCACCTACGAGCAGTACTTC.

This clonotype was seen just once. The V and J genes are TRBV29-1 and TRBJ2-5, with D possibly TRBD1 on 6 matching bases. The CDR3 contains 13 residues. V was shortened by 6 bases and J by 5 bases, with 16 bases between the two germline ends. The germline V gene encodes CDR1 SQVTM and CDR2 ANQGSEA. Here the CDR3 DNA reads TGCAGCGTGTCACAGGGTGGACGGGAGACCCAGTACTTC. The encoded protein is CSVSQGGRETQYF. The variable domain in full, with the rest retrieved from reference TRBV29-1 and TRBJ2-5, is SAVISQKPSRDICQRGTSLTIQCQVDSQVTMMFWYRQQPGQSLTLIATANQGSEATYESGFVIDKFPISRPNLTFSTLTVSNMSPEDSSIYLCSVSQGGRETQYFGPGTRLLVL.

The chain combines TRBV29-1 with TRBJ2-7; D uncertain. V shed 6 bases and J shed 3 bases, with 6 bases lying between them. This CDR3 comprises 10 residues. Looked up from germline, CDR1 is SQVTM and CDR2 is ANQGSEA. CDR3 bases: TGCAGCGTATTTATCTACGAGCAGTACTTC. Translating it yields CSVFIYEQYF.

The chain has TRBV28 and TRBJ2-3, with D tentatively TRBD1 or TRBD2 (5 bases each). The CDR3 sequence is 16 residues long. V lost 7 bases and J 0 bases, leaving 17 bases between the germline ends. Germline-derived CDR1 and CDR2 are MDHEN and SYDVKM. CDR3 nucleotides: TGTGCCAGCATTTCATCTCCCGGGGCTAGCACAGATACGCAGTATTTT. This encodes CASISSPGASTDTQYF.

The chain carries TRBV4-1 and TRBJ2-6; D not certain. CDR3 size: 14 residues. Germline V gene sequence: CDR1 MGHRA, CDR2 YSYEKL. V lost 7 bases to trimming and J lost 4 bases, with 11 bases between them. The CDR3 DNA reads TGCGCCAGCACCGACCCCAAGGGGGCCAACGTCCTGACTTTC. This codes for CASTDPKGANVLTF.